Each of the 29 T cell receptor beta chains below was sequenced from the same sample in a study of shared clonotypes between healthy human individuals. Sequenced by immunoSEQ multiplex PCR; TCRdb stores in-frame clones only, minus some. The repertoire consists of about a million clones, with roughly 72% occurring once and the leading ten covering approximately 1.5%. Specimen: memory CD4+ T cells sorted from blood. The subset: CD45RA-negative fraction. The source is a man younger than 35 in good health.

The chain is built from TRBV19 and TRBJ2-1; D possibly matches TRBD1 or TRBD2 (5 bases each). The germline V and J ends were trimmed by 1 base and 10 bases, with 20 bases remaining between them. Germline V gene sequence: CDR1 LNHDA, CDR2 SQIVND (reference sequence). The CDR3 length is 16 residues. The CDR3 DNA reads as TGTGCCAGTAGTATAGGGATCTGGGACGGAACCTCCGAGCAGTTCTTC. Its protein is CASSIGIWDGTSEQFF.

V is TRBV27 and J is TRBJ2-7, with 7 nucleotides matching TRBD1. V lost 6 bases to trimming and J lost 4 bases; unmatched junction nucleotides: 9. This CDR3 spans 14 amino acids. Germline loops: CDR1 MNHEY, CDR2 SMNVEV (reference sequence). CDR3 sequence (DNA): TGTGCCAGCAGCGGGGACAGCGGTAGGTACGAGCAGTACTTC. It specifies CASSGDSGRYEQYF.

The J gene is TRBJ2-7, the V gene TRBV6-1; 9 bases map to TRBD1. From germline, CDR1 is MNHNS and CDR2 SASEGT. This CDR3 comprises 14 residues. Trimming at V came to 6 bases and at J to 3 bases, leaving 6 bases not matched to a gene. The CDR3 loop is CASRAGDRDYEQYF. Written as DNA, the CDR3 is TGTGCCAGCAGGGCGGGGGACAGGGACTACGAGCAGTACTTC.

As for this clone: Relative to the germline gene, one junction end is altered; a read error may explain this. The V call is TRBV27, the J call TRBJ2-2, with 8 bases identical to TRBD1. Germline V gene data show CDR1 as MNHEY and CDR2 as SMNVEV (reference sequence). The CDR3 runs to 14 residues. The CDR3 sequence: CGSGQGIDTGELFF. The CDR3 DNA follows: TGTGGCAGCGGACAGGGAATCGACACCGGGGAGCTGTTTTTT.

With respect to this clone: The same CDR3 also results from other DNA sequences found in this sample. CDR3 DNA: TGTGCCAGTAGTAGCGATAGCAATCAGCCCCAGCATTTT. It translates to CASSSDSNQPQHF. The chain has TRBV19 and TRBJ1-5; D remains ambiguous. CDR1 and CDR2 from the germline V gene are LNHDA and SQIVND (reference sequence). This CDR3 has 13 residues. V was shortened by 4 bases and J by 0 bases, with 4 bases between the two germline ends.

V gene TRBV28 combines with J gene TRBJ2-4, with 8 bases aligning to TRBD2. The V segment lost 4 bases and the J segment 7 bases; nucleotides outside the gene matches: 18. Germline V gene data show CDR1 as MDHEN and CDR2 as SYDVKM. The CDR3 is made up of 18 amino acids. CDR3 region: CASSSPGGATVNSNIQYF. The CDR3 region has the DNA TGTGCCAGCAGTTCCCCCGGGGGGGCGACTGTAAACAGCAACATTCAGTACTTC.

This clone was observed a single time. This chain joins TRBV7-8 and TRBJ2-2; no firm D call. CDR3 size: 14 residues. Trimming removed 6 bases at V and 4 bases at J, with 12 bases between. Looked up from germline, CDR1 is SGHVS and CDR2 is FQNEAQ. CDR3 coding DNA: TGTGCCAGCAGGCCCGGCCCCAGCACCGGGGAGCTGTTTTTT. Amino acid sequence: CASRPGPSTGELFF.

J is TRBJ2-1 and V is TRBV11-2, with D perhaps TRBD2 (5 bases). Germline V gene lookup returns CDR1 SGHAT and CDR2 FQNNGV. The V gene lost 5 bases and the J gene lost 4 bases, with 9 bases spanning the gap. The CDR3 totals 13 residues. Here the CDR3 DNA reads TGTGCCAGCAGCATATCGGGATACAATGAGCAGTTCTTC. This sequence encodes CASSISGYNEQFF.

The V gene is TRBV7-9, the J gene TRBJ2-6; D tentatively fits TRBD1 or TRBD2 (6 bases each). This CDR3 is 17 amino acids long. Looked up from germline, CDR1 is SEHNR and CDR2 is FQNEAQ (reference sequence). Trimming took off 5 bases at V and 2 bases at J, with 16 bases between the two ends. This CDR3 is CASSRQSGGAGANVLTF. CDR3 DNA: TGTGCCAGCAGCCGACAATCCGGGGGCGCTGGGGCCAACGTCCTGACTTTC. The whole variable domain, filled in from reference TRBV7-9 and TRBJ2-6, reads DTGVSQNPRHKITKRGQNVTFRCDPISEHNRLYWYRQTLGQGPEFLTYFQNEAQLEKSRLLSDRFSAERPKGSFSTLEIQRTEQGDSAMYLCASSRQSGGAGANVLTFGAGSRLTVL.

The gene calls are TRBV4-1 and TRBJ1-6, with 10 bases identical to TRBD1. The length of the CDR3 is 19 residues. Germline V lookup: CDR1 MGHRA, CDR2 YSYEKL. The V segment lost 3 bases and the J segment 0 bases; nucleotides outside the gene matches: 8. CDR3 sequence reads: CASSQGGTGESSYNSPLHF. The CDR3 coding sequence is TGCGCCAGCAGCCAGGGCGGGACAGGGGAGAGCTCCTATAATTCACCCCTCCACTTT.

The chain couples TRBV30 to TRBJ1-1, with 7 bases that match TRBD1. J gave up 3 bases and V 8 bases, and 3 bases lay outside the gene matches. The germline V gene has CDR1 GTSNPN and CDR2 SVGIG (reference sequence). This CDR3 has 11 amino acids. The CDR3 region is CARGQDTEAFF. The CDR3 bases are TGTGCCCGCGGACAGGACACTGAAGCTTTCTTT.

The chain has TRBV10-3 and TRBJ2-2; the match to TRBD2 covers 7 bases. The CDR3 is made up of 16 amino acids. Germline trimming cut 4 bases from V and 0 bases from J; bases unmatched to any gene: 5. CDR1 ENHRY and CDR2 SYGVKD come from the germline V gene. The CDR3 nucleotides are TGTGCCATCAGTGGGACGGGACTATCGAACACCGGGGAGCTGTTTTTT. Translated: CAISGTGLSNTGELFF.

At least ten counts were recorded for this clone. This chain connects TRBV19 to TRBJ2-2; TRBD2 might be the D (6 bases). This CDR3 has 15 residues. The V gene's germline CDR1 is LNHDA and CDR2 SQIVND (reference sequence). V was cut by 4 bases and J by 2 bases, with 11 bases left in between. CDR3 nucleotide sequence: TGTGCCAGTAGTAAAACCGGGAGTAACACCGGGGAGCTGTTTTTT. Protein sequence: CASSKTGSNTGELFF.

The chain recombines TRBV7-3 with TRBJ1-2; D call uncertain. The germline CDR1 and CDR2 sequences are SGHTA and FQGTGA. Trimming shortened V by 6 bases and J by 5 bases, and 4 bases separated the two germline ends. This CDR3 region has 10 residues. CDR3: CASRSYGYTF. The CDR3 DNA sequence: TGTGCCAGCAGGTCGTATGGCTACACCTTC.

The gene calls are TRBV5-6 and TRBJ1-1, with TRBD1 as a possible D gene (6 bases). The V end was cut by 4 bases, the J end by 6 bases, with 16 bases between. The CDR3 is 14 amino acids. Germline-derived CDR1 and CDR2 are SGHDT and YYEEEE. CDR3 in DNA: TGTGCCAGCAGCAGTCTCAGGGGTTCGGCTGAAGCTTTCTTT. As protein: CASSSLRGSAEAFF.

This clone came up a few times. The rearrangement links TRBV29-1 to TRBJ1-1; 11 positions match TRBD1. CDR1 is SQVTM, CDR2 ANQGSEA, per germline. This CDR3 spans 13 amino acids. Trimming cost V 7 bases and J 2 bases; bases outside gene matches: 3. DNA of the CDR3: TGCAGCGCAGGACAGGGGGCCAACACTGAAGCTTTCTTT. This gives the protein CSAGQGANTEAFF.

Comment on this clone: Other DNA sequences in this sample translate to the same CDR3. This chain links TRBV5-6 with TRBJ1-2; D is uncertain. The germline V gene encodes CDR1 SGHDT and CDR2 YYEEEE. This CDR3 region has 13 residues. V gave up 0 bases and J gave up 2 bases, with 5 bases separating them. DNA of the CDR3: TGTGCCAGCAGCTTGGGCCGAAACTATGGCTACACCTTC. It yields the protein CASSLGRNYGYTF. The full variable domain, rest sourced from reference TRBV5-6 and TRBJ1-2, is DAGVTQSPTHLIKTRGQQVTLRCSPKSGHDTVSWYQQALGQGPQFIFQYYEEEERQRGNFPDRFSGHQFPNYSSELNVNALLLGDSALYLCASSLGRNYGYTFGSGTRLTVV.

V gene TRBV11-3 combines with J gene TRBJ2-7; 9 positions match TRBD1. The CDR3 has 17 amino acids. Germline CDR1 is SGHNT and CDR2 is YENEEA. After removal of 5 bases from V and 2 bases from J, the junction contained 13 bases not matched to a gene. The CDR3 here is CASSPGRWTGDPYEQYF. The CDR3 DNA follows: TGTGCCAGCAGCCCGGGCCGGTGGACAGGGGATCCCTACGAGCAGTACTTC.

This clone is a singleton in its sample. Other DNA sequences in the sample encode the same CDR3. The gene calls are TRBV18 and TRBJ1-1; D is unresolved. Germline values: CDR1 KGHSH, CDR2 LQKENI. The V end was cut by 6 bases, the J end by 0 bases, with 8 bases between. The CDR3 covers 13 residues. The CDR3: CASSPGVNTEAFF. The DNA of the CDR3 is TGTGCCAGCTCCCCTGGGGTGAACACTGAAGCTTTCTTT.

This rearrangement joins TRBV9 to TRBJ1-2; D call uncertain. Germline values: CDR1 SGDLS, CDR2 YYNGEE. The length of the CDR3 is 15 residues. V lost 1 base and J lost 4, with 14 bases in between. The CDR3 is CASSVQDRLSYGYTF. CDR3 coding DNA: TGTGCCAGCAGCGTACAGGACCGCCTATCCTATGGCTACACCTTC.

The genes are TRBV6-1 and TRBJ1-2; 7 bases are shared with TRBD1. V lost 0 bases and J lost 6; bases outside the gene matches: 4. The CDR3 is made up of 14 amino acids. Germline lookup yields CDR1 MNHNS and CDR2 SASEGT. CDR3 loop: CASSEAERGHGYTF. Here the CDR3 DNA reads TGTGCCAGCAGTGAAGCGGAAAGGGGGCATGGCTACACCTTC.

With regard to this clone: This sequence may be a read error, since a much larger clone differs from it by one base. The rearrangement links TRBV5-5 to TRBJ1-1; D call uncertain. The V gene lost 2 bases and the J gene lost 1 base, with 3 bases spanning the gap. Germline V CDR1 and CDR2: SGHKS, YYEKEE (reference sequence). The CDR3 loop spans 12 amino acids. The CDR3 sequence is CASSFGNTEAFF. The CDR3, as DNA: TGTGCCAGCAGCTTCGGGAACACTGAAGCTTTCTTT.

The gene calls are TRBV5-6 and TRBJ2-3, with D uncertain. This CDR3 has 13 amino acids. V lost 4 bases and J 4 bases, leaving 10 bases between the germline ends. Looked up from germline, CDR1 is SGHDT and CDR2 is YYEEEE. The CDR3 bases are TGTGCCAGCAGCCTAGGACCCCCAGATACGCAGTATTTT. Its protein is CASSLGPPDTQYF.

The chain recombines TRBV5-6 with TRBJ2-6, with a tentative D call TRBD1 (6 bases). V lost 7 bases, J lost 0 bases, and 17 bases lay in between. Germline values: CDR1 SGHDT, CDR2 YYEEEE. The CDR3 covers 17 residues. The CDR3 loop reads CASADSTYFSGANVLTF. The CDR3 DNA reads as TGTGCCAGCGCGGACAGTACATATTTCTCTGGGGCCAACGTCCTGACTTTC.

The chain uses TRBV13 and TRBJ2-6; D is undetermined. Germline V lookup: CDR1 PRHDT, CDR2 FYEKMQ (reference sequence). Trimming pared 0 bases from V and 3 bases from J, leaving 3 bases between. This CDR3 spans 14 amino acids. This CDR3 reads CASSLGGGANVLTF. CDR3 DNA sequence: TGTGCCAGCAGCTTAGGGGGTGGGGCCAACGTCCTGACTTTC.

This clone was counted a few times. The chain joins TRBV6-1 to TRBJ2-7, with a weak D call TRBD1 (6 bases). Between the trimmed V and J ends, which lost 3 bases and 6 bases, there was a span of 15 bases. This CDR3 spans 14 amino acids. From germline, CDR1 is MNHNS and CDR2 SASEGT. The CDR3 reads CASSDQQGSGEQYF. DNA for the CDR3: TGTGCCAGCAGTGATCAACAGGGTTCGGGCGAGCAGTACTTC.

The chain has TRBV6-4 and TRBJ1-5; D unclear. The CDR3 extends over 14 amino acids. V dropped 6 bases and J dropped 1 base, with 10 bases sitting between them. CDR1 MRHNA and CDR2 SNTAGT come from the germline V gene. CDR3 coding DNA: TGTGCCAGCAGCCCCACATGGAGCAATCAGCCCCAGCATTTT. It translates to CASSPTWSNQPQHF.

In this sample, this clone turned up many times. V is TRBV27 and J is TRBJ2-3, with a possible D match to TRBD1 (6 bases). The germline V gene encodes CDR1 MNHEY and CDR2 SMNVEV (reference sequence). The CDR3 is 15 amino acids. Trimming shortened V by 8 bases and J by 2 bases, and 17 bases separated the two germline ends. CDR3 nucleotide sequence: TGTGCCAGCTCACAGACAGGCGGGTACACAGATACGCAGTATTTT. Its protein product is CASSQTGGYTDTQYF.

CDR3 nucleotide sequence: TGTGCCATCAGTCAGGGTGGAGATACGCAGTATTTT. It is translated as CAISQGGDTQYF. The chain carries TRBV10-3 and TRBJ2-3, with D maybe TRBD1 (5 bases). In germline, CDR1 is ENHRY, CDR2 SYGVKD. The V gene lost 5 bases and the J gene lost 5 bases, with 8 bases spanning the gap. The CDR3 sequence is 12 residues long.